This TCR beta chain was documented in a study of chemoradiotherapy in HPV16-positive cancers. The study's findings and limits: Candidate HPV-specific clones and E7-related TCR motifs grew in tumor during treatment. Functional assays defining HPV-specific T cells used only a couple of HPV16-positive patients.

Trimming shortened V by 2 bases and J by 0 bases, and 8 bases separated the two germline ends. CDR3 size: 15 residues. The germline CDR1 and CDR2 sequences are MRHNA and SNTAGT. A note on this clone: Its antigen is undetermined.

Here immunoSEQ multiplex PCR was the method, and the copy in TCRdb shows in-frame clones only, minus some. This table has 30,000 to 45,000 clones, 80% appearing once. The sequence was obtained from a human donor with HPV-associated anogenital cancer. This chain uses TRBV6-4 with TRBJ1-3, with D perhaps TRBD1 (5 bases). The material sequenced was blood, taken from a patient who underwent chemoradiotherapy. Here the CDR3 DNA reads TGTGCCAGCAGTGACGAGGACAACTCTGGAAACACCATATATTTT. This gives the protein CASSDEDNSGNTIYF.